Shown below are 22 T cell receptor beta chains from a single sample sequenced in a study of T-cell reconstitution after alpha-beta-depleted transplantation in children. It was with unique molecular identifiers that the TCRbeta library was prepared. TCRdb recomputed calls from the PCR reads with MiXCR, one row per CDR3 protein. The profile shows fewer than 400,000 distinct CDR3 sequences, approximately 23% of them singletons. Sample: PBMCs, mostly from graft donor cells, taken 180 days after TCRalphabeta/CD19-depleted stem cell transplant. These receptors were collected from a male patient younger than 18 who had a stem cell transplant for acute lymphoblastic leukemia, so the T cells may come from the graft donor.

The chain links TRBV10-3 to TRBJ2-7; 10 bases match TRBD2. In germline, CDR1 is ENHRY, CDR2 SYGVKD. There are 15 residues in the CDR3. V dropped 4 bases and J dropped 5; count of bases not matched to a gene: 8. This CDR3 is CAISVFSGRVNEQYF. In DNA, the CDR3 is TGTGCCATCAGTGTGTTCAGCGGGAGGGTCAACGAGCAGTACTTC.

This rearrangement joins TRBV5-1 to TRBJ2-3, with D unresolved. The V gene's germline CDR1 is SGHRS and CDR2 YFSETQ. The CDR3 covers 14 residues. V was shortened by 0 bases and J by 7 bases, with 12 bases between the two germline ends. The CDR3 DNA sequence: TGCGCCAGCAGCTTGGGCATCTCCTCGAATACGCAGTATTTT. It specifies CASSLGISSNTQYF. Supplemented by reference TRBV5-1 and TRBJ2-3, the full variable domain reads KAGVTQTPRYLIKTRGQQVTLSCSPISGHRSVSWYQQTPGQGLQFLFEYFSETQRNKGNFPGRFSGRQFSNSRSEMNVSTLELGDSALYLCASSLGISSNTQYFGPGTRLTVL.

The chain couples TRBV27 to TRBJ2-7, with D uncertain. This CDR3 region has 14 residues. V lost 0 bases to trimming and J lost 0 bases, with 6 bases between them. Per the germline V gene, CDR1 is MNHEY and CDR2 is SMNVEV (reference sequence). Here the CDR3 DNA reads TGTGCCAGCAGTTTATCGTTCGCCTCCTACGAGCAGTACTTC. Encoded protein: CASSLSFASYEQYF.

This rearrangement joins TRBV20-1 to TRBJ2-3, with D possibly matching TRBD2 (5 bases). Germline V gene data show CDR1 as DFQATT and CDR2 as SNEGSKA (reference sequence). Trimming took 7 bases from V and 8 from J, leaving 22 bases between them. The CDR3 totals 14 residues. The CDR3 here is CSVSSGRSPFTQYF. CDR3 bases: TGCAGTGTTTCAAGCGGACGATCCCCGTTTACGCAGTATTTT.

This clonotype was counted only a few times. The J gene is TRBJ2-1, the V gene TRBV20-1, with D possibly being TRBD2 (6 bases). From germline, CDR1 is DFQATT and CDR2 SNEGSKA (reference sequence). The CDR3 contains 12 residues. Trimming stripped 7 bases from V and 2 bases from J, with 9 bases between. CDR3 sequence reads: CSVLATYNEQFF. The CDR3 DNA reads as TGCAGTGTGCTAGCGACCTACAATGAGCAGTTCTTC.

The gene calls are TRBV7-2 and TRBJ2-2; D tentatively fits TRBD1 or TRBD2 (5 bases each). Germline loops: CDR1 SGHTA, CDR2 FQGNSA. The V end lost 1 base, the J end lost 8 bases, and 17 bases lay between the germline ends. The CDR3 has 16 amino acids. CDR3 in DNA: TGTGCCAGCAGCTTAGTTGGGACCATAAAGGGAGGGGAGCTGTTTTTT. It codes for CASSLVGTIKGGELFF.

V and J are TRBV5-1 and TRBJ2-1; 16 bases map to TRBD2. Germline V gene sequence: CDR1 SGHRS, CDR2 YFSETQ. The CDR3 contains 17 residues. V lost 5 bases to trimming and J lost 2 bases; unmatched junction nucleotides: 4. CDR3 coding DNA: TGCGCCAGCAGGAAGGGACTAGCGGGGGGGACCTACAATGAGCAGTTCTTC. This gives the protein CASRKGLAGGTYNEQFF.

The chain recombines TRBV7-9 with TRBJ2-7, with D uncertain. V shed 6 bases and J shed 4 bases, with 13 bases lying between them. The germline CDR1 and CDR2 sequences are SEHNR and FQNEAQ (reference sequence). This CDR3 spans 13 amino acids. CDR3 protein: CASRDRVGYEQYF. The CDR3 region has the DNA TGTGCCAGCAGGGATAGGGTAGGGTACGAGCAGTACTTC.

The V gene is TRBV10-2, the J gene TRBJ2-7; no definite D call. V gave up 2 bases and J gave up 3 bases, with 11 bases separating them. Germline V gene lookup returns CDR1 WSHSY and CDR2 SAAADI. This CDR3 comprises 14 residues. For the CDR3, the DNA is TGCGCCAGCAGTGAGAAATACGAGGTCTACGAGCAGTACTTC. Protein: CASSEKYEVYEQYF.

As DNA, the CDR3 is TGTGCCAGCAGCTTCGGACTAGCGGGGCTTAGCACAGATACGCAGTATTTT. It encodes CASSFGLAGLSTDTQYF. This chain links TRBV11-2 with TRBJ2-3; TRBD2 matches 12 bases. The CDR3 covers 17 residues. V lost 3 bases, J lost 0 bases, and 4 bases stayed unmatched. Germline-derived CDR1 and CDR2 are SGHAT and FQNNGV.

The chain combines TRBV5-1 with TRBJ2-1, with 10 positions matching TRBD2. With V trimmed by 2 bases and J by 6 bases, 11 bases remained unmatched. From germline, CDR1 is SGHRS and CDR2 YFSETQ. CDR3 length: 17 residues. CDR3 in DNA: TGCGCCAGCAGCTTCAGAGGTACTAGCGGGATATCCAATGAGCAGTTCTTC. Translation gives CASSFRGTSGISNEQFF. Full variable domain (outside the CDR3, taken from reference TRBV5-1 and TRBJ2-1): KAGVTQTPRYLIKTRGQQVTLSCSPISGHRSVSWYQQTPGQGLQFLFEYFSETQRNKGNFPGRFSGRQFSNSRSEMNVSTLELGDSALYLCASSFRGTSGISNEQFFGPGTRLTVL.

The DNA of the CDR3 is TGTGCCAGCACCAGACTAGCGGGAGATAATGAGCAGTTCTTC. Amino acid sequence: CASTRLAGDNEQFF. The chain recombines TRBV2 with TRBJ2-1; 12 nucleotides align to TRBD2. CDR1 is SNHLY, CDR2 FYNNEI, per germline. Trimming at V came to 7 bases and at J to 7 bases, leaving 5 bases not matched to a gene. This CDR3 has 14 residues. The whole variable domain, remainder taken from reference TRBV2 and TRBJ2-1, is EPEVTQTPSHQVTQMGQEVILRCVPISNHLYFYWYRQILGQKVEFLVSFYNNEISEKSEIFDDQFSVERPDGSNFTLKIRSTKLEDSAMYFCASTRLAGDNEQFFGPGTRLTVL.

The chain recombines TRBV18 with TRBJ2-3, with a tentative D call TRBD2 (5 bases). Germline CDR1 reads KGHSH; CDR2 reads LQKENI. The V and J ends lost 5 bases and 0 bases respectively, with 9 bases between them. This CDR3 has 14 residues. CDR3 loop: CASSSTISTDTQYF. CDR3 nucleotide sequence: TGTGCCAGCTCATCGACTATTAGCACAGATACGCAGTATTTT.

This clonotype was seen a handful of times. The chain employs TRBV5-1 and TRBJ1-1; tentatively, D is TRBD1 (5 bases). V lost 1 base to trimming and J lost 6 bases, with 10 bases between them. Germline V CDR1 and CDR2: SGHRS, YFSETQ. The CDR3 length is 13 residues. CDR3 in DNA: TGCGCCAGCAGCTTGTCAGGGTTCGCTGAAGCTTTCTTT. This translates into CASSLSGFAEAFF.

The table lists this clonotype with many counts. The chain recombines TRBV20-1 with TRBJ2-1, with D possibly being TRBD2 (6 bases). The CDR3 has 14 residues. The V gene lost 4 bases and the J gene lost 8 bases, with 18 bases spanning the gap. Germline-derived CDR1 and CDR2 are DFQATT and SNEGSKA (reference sequence). The CDR3 reads CSAIGSGVWHEQFF. DNA of the CDR3: TGCAGTGCTATAGGGTCGGGGGTTTGGCATGAGCAGTTCTTC.

This chain connects TRBV5-6 to TRBJ1-6; D ambiguous. V was trimmed by 0 bases and J by 4 bases, leaving 8 bases between them. The CDR3 totals 15 residues. Germline values: CDR1 SGHDT, CDR2 YYEEEE. CDR3 nucleotide sequence: TGTGCCAGCAGCTTGGCAGGAGCGTATAATTCACCCCTCCACTTT. Amino acid sequence: CASSLAGAYNSPLHF.

V is TRBV27 and J is TRBJ2-7; D call uncertain. V was clipped by 5 bases and J by 3 bases, with 14 bases between them. The germline V gene encodes CDR1 MNHEY and CDR2 SMNVEV (reference sequence). The CDR3 covers 14 residues. The CDR3 protein is CASSGRRTGYEQYF. The CDR3 DNA reads as TGTGCCAGCAGTGGTCGACGGACCGGCTACGAGCAGTACTTC.

CDR3 sequence (DNA): TGTGCCAGCTCACCACTCGTGACCTCCTACGAGCAGTACTTC. Amino acid sequence: CASSPLVTSYEQYF. The V call is TRBV18, the J call TRBJ2-7, with D hard to call. The CDR3 is 14 residues long. Trimming stripped 1 base from V and 0 bases from J, with 7 bases between. Germline V CDR1 and CDR2: KGHSH, LQKENI.

Of note for this clonotype: Germline and junction disagree at one end, which may indicate a read error. This chain uses TRBV27 with TRBJ2-1; weak D call: TRBD1 (7 bases). The length of the CDR3 is 16 residues. Per germline, CDR1 MNHEY and CDR2 SMNVEV (reference sequence). CDR3 protein: CASSLRQGGSNNEQLF. Written as DNA, the CDR3 is TGTGCCAGCAGTTTAAGGCAGGGGGGTAGCAATAATGAGCAGCTCTTC.

This rearrangement joins TRBV7-6 to TRBJ2-7; 7 bases are shared with TRBD2. The V and J ends lost 1 base and 3 bases, in that order; junction bases with no gene match: 9. This CDR3 spans 16 amino acids. CDR1 is SGHVS, CDR2 FNYEAQ, per germline. The CDR3 protein is CASSLDLRGSSYEQYF. The DNA for the CDR3 is TGTGCCAGCAGCTTAGATTTGCGGGGGTCTAGCTACGAGCAGTACTTC.

The chain carries TRBV20-1 and TRBJ2-5; D perhaps matches TRBD1 (5 bases). Looked up from germline, CDR1 is DFQATT and CDR2 is SNEGSKA (reference sequence). There are 13 residues in the CDR3. Trimming stripped 5 bases from V and 0 bases from J, with 10 bases between. For the CDR3, the DNA is TGCAGTGCTGGTCCAGGGAACCAAGAGACCCAGTACTTC. It is translated as CSAGPGNQETQYF.

CDR3 protein: CASSLVQGNSPLHF. CDR3 in DNA: TGCGCCAGCAGCTTGGTGCAGGGCAATTCACCCCTCCACTTT. The chain recombines TRBV5-1 with TRBJ1-6, with TRBD1 as a possible D gene (5 bases). Germline V gene sequence: CDR1 SGHRS, CDR2 YFSETQ. With 0 bases removed from V and 7 bases from J, the gap between germline ends came to 8 bases. This CDR3 spans 14 amino acids.